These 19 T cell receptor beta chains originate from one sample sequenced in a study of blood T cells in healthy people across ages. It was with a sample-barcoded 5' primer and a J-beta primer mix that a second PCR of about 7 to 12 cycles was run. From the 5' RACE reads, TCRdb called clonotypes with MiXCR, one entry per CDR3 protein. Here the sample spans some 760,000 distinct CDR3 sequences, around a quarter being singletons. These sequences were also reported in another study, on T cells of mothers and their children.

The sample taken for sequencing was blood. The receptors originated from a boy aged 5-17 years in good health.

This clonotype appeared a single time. In DNA form, the CDR3 reads TGCAGCGTTGAACGGGGACAGATATCGAACACTGAAGCTTTCTTT. Its translation is CSVERGQISNTEAFF. The genes are TRBV29-1 and TRBJ1-1; the match to TRBD1 covers 7 bases. This CDR3 is built from 15 residues. Looked up from germline, CDR1 is SQVTM and CDR2 is ANQGSEA. V lost 2 bases and J lost 1; bases outside the gene matches: 7.

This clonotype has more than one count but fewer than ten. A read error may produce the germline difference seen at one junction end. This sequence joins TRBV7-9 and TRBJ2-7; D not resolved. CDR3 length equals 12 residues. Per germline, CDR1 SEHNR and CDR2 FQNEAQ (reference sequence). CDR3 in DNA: TGTGCCAGCAGCTTAGCGTTATTGAACCTCTCCTTC. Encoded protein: CASSLALLNLSF.

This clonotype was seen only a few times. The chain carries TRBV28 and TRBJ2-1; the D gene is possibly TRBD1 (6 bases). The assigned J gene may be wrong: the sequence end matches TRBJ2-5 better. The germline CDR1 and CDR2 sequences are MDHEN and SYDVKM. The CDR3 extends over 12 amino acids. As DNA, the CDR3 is TGTGCCAGCGGCAGGGGTTGGGAGACCCAGTACTTC. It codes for CASGRGWETQYF.

The CDR3 is CASSLTDVESYEQYF. As DNA, the CDR3 is TGCGCCAGCAGCCTAACAGATGTTGAATCCTACGAGCAGTACTTC. This chain connects TRBV4-3 to TRBJ2-5, with D unresolved. The closer fit of TRBJ2-7 to the DNA end suggests the J call may be wrong. This CDR3 has 15 amino acids. CDR1 LGHNA and CDR2 YSLEER come from the germline V gene.

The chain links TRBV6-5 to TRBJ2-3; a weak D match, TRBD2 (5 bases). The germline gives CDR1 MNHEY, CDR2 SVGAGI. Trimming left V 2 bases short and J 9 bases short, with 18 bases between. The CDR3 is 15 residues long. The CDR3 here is CASSYRSESAGTQYF. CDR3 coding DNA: TGTGCCAGCAGTTACAGGAGTGAATCGGCGGGCACGCAGTATTTT.

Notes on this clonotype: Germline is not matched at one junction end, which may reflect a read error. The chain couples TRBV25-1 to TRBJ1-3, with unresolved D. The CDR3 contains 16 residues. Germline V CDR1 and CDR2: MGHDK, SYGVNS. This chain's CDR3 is CANSAFDGSSGNTIYF. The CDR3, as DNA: TGTGCCAACAGTGCCTTCGACGGGAGCTCTGGAAACACCATATATTTT.

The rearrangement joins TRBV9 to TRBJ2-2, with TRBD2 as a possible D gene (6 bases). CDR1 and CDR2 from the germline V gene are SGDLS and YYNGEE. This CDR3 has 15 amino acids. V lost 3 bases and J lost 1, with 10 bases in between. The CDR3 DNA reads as TGTGCCAGCAGCGGGACTACAAAGAACACCGGGGAGCTGTTTTTT. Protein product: CASSGTTKNTGELFF.

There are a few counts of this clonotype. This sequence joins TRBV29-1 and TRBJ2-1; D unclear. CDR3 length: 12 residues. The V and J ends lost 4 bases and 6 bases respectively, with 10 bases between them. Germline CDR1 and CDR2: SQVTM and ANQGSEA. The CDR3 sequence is CSVGGGVNEQFF. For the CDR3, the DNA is TGCAGCGTTGGGGGTGGAGTCAATGAGCAGTTCTTC.

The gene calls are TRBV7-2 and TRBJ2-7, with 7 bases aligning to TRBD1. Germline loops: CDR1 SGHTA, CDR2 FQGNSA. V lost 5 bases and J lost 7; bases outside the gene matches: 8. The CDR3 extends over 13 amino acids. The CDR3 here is CASSPGGQREQYF. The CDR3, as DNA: TGTGCCAGCAGCCCAGGGGGACAGAGAGAGCAGTACTTC.

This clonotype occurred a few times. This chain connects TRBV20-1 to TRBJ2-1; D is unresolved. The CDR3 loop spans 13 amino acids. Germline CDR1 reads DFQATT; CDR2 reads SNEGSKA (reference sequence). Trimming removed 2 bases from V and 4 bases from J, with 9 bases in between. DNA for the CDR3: TGCAGTGCTAGACTCCCGGTTTACAATGAGCAGTTCTTC. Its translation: CSARLPVYNEQFF.

CDR3: CASKFRDRGLYEQYF. In nucleotides, the CDR3 is TGTGCCAGCAAGTTTAGGGACAGGGGTCTCTACGAGCAGTACTTC. J is TRBJ2-7 and V is TRBV12-3 or TRBV12-4; 10 bases agree with TRBD1. CDR3 length: 15 residues. V was pared by 7 bases and J by 3 bases, with 9 bases of the junction left unmatched.

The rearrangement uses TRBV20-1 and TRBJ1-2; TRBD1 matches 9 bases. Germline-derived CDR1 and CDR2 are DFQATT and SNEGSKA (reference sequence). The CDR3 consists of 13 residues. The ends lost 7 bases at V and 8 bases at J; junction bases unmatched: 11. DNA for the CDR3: TGCAGTGACTCACGGACAGGGGTTGCGGGCTACACCTTC. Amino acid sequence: CSDSRTGVAGYTF.

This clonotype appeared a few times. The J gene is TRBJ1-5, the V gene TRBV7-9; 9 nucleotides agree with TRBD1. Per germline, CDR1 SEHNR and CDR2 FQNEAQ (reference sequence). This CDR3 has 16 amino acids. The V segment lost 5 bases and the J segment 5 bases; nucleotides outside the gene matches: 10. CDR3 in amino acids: CASSPSDRGGDQPQHF. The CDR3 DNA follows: TGTGCCAGCAGCCCCTCGGACAGGGGAGGTGATCAGCCCCAGCATTTT.

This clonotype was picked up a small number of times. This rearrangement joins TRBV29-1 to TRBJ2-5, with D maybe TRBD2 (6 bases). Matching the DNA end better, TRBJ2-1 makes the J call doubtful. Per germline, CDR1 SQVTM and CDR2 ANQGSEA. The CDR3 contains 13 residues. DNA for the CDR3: TGCAGCGTGGAGGGGCACGGGGATTATGAGCAGTTCTTC. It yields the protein CSVEGHGDYEQFF.

DNA of the CDR3: TGTGCCAGCAGCTTCTCGGAAGTCTACGAGCAGTACTTC. Amino acids: CASSFSEVYEQYF. V usage is TRBV27 and J usage is TRBJ2-7; D call uncertain. This CDR3 comprises 13 residues. The germline gives CDR1 MNHEY, CDR2 SMNVEV (reference sequence). The V end was cut by 6 bases, the J end by 3 bases, with 12 bases between.

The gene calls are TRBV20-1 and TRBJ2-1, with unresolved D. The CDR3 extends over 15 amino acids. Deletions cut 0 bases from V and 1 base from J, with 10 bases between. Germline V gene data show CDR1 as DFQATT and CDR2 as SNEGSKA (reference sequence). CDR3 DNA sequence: TGCAGTGCTAGAGATTCCGCGGAGTCCTACAATGAGCAGTTCTTC. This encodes CSARDSAESYNEQFF.

The CDR3 loop reads CSTTGTGNTEAFF. CDR3 nucleotides: TGCAGCACCACCGGGACGGGGAACACTGAAGCTTTCTTT. The chain carries TRBV29-1 and TRBJ1-1; D possibly corresponds to TRBD1 (5 bases). The CDR3 runs 13 residues. Germline-derived CDR1 and CDR2 are SQVTM and ANQGSEA. V was cut by 8 bases and J by 1 base, with 14 bases left in between. Full variable domain (outside the CDR3, taken from reference TRBV29-1 and TRBJ1-1): SAVISQKPSRDICQRGTSLTIQCQVDSQVTMMFWYRQQPGQSLTLIATANQGSEATYESGFVIDKFPISRPNLTFSTLTVSNMSPEDSSIYLCSTTGTGNTEAFFGQGTRLTVV.

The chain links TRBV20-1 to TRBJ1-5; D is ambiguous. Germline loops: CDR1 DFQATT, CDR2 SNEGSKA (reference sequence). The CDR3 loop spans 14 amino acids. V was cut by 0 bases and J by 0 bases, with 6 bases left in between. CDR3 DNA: TGCAGTGCTAGAGACGGGAATAGCAATCAGCCCCAGCATTTT. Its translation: CSARDGNSNQPQHF.

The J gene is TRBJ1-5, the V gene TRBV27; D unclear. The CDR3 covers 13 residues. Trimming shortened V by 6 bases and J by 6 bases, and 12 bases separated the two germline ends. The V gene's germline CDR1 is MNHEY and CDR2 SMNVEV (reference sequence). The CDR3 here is CASRPRLTQPQHF. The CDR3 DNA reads TGTGCCAGCAGGCCACGATTAACTCAGCCCCAGCATTTT.